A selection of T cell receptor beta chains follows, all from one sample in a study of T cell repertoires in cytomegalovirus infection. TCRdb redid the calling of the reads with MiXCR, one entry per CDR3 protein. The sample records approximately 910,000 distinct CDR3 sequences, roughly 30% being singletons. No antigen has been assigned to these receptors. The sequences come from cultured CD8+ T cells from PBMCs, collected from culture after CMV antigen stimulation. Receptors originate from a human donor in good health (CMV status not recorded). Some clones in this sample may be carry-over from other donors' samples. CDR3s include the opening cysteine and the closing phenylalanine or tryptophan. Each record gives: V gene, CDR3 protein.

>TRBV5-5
CASSLGHTQETQYF
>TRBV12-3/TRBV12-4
CASSLHREDTEAFF
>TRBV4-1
CASSQDPSQSAKNIQYF
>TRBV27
CASSLSSRDGYTF
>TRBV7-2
CASSTRDSVYNSPLHF
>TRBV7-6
CASSQAFLTDTQYF
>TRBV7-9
CASSENRGQNTEAFF
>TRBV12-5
CASGPFPPGKEDEQYF
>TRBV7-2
CASSLDREATNEKLFF
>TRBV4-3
CASSQEFRGLPTDTQYF
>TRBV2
CASSETGLGTEAFF
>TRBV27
CASSLSDQGLGNTEAFF
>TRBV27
CASSSSLAPGYTF
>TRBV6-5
CASSTGLGGTDTQYF
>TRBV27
CVSSLTDTRNYGYTF
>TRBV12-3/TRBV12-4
CASDRASGNTIYF
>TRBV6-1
CASSDRTGGNYGYTF
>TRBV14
CASSQYRTTDTQYF
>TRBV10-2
CASSESGSGGQQFF
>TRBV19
CASSTPGRPMNTEAFF
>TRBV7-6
CASSPGTDPYEQYF
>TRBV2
CASSDGRKFGPYNEQFF
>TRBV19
CASSLTGGAPEAFF
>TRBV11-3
CASSPLGDGDEQFF
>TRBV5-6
CASSSGAGSGYF
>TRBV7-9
CASSPFLDREIGTGELFF
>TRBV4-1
CASSLLERDGYTF
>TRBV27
CASSTGAMSNQPQHF
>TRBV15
CATSREGFGAGELFF
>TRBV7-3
CASSLNPFSAISYNEQFF
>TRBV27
CASSSEMRQGRAFF
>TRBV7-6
CASSLLGAAYNEQFF
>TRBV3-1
CASSHRVGATNEQFF
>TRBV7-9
CASLGRTGPLHF
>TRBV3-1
CASSQGHRDLEDEQFF
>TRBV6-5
CASSPRTSGSYTQYF
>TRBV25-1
CASSADRGRIGNEKLFF
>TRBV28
CASSPWGGGETQYF
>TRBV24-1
CATSDLRGAQYF
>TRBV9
CASGANNEQFF
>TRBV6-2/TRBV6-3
CASSHRTPAINEKLFF
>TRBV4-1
CASSQEEVVDRTQPQHF
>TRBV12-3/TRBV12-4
CASLFKAGSNTGELFF